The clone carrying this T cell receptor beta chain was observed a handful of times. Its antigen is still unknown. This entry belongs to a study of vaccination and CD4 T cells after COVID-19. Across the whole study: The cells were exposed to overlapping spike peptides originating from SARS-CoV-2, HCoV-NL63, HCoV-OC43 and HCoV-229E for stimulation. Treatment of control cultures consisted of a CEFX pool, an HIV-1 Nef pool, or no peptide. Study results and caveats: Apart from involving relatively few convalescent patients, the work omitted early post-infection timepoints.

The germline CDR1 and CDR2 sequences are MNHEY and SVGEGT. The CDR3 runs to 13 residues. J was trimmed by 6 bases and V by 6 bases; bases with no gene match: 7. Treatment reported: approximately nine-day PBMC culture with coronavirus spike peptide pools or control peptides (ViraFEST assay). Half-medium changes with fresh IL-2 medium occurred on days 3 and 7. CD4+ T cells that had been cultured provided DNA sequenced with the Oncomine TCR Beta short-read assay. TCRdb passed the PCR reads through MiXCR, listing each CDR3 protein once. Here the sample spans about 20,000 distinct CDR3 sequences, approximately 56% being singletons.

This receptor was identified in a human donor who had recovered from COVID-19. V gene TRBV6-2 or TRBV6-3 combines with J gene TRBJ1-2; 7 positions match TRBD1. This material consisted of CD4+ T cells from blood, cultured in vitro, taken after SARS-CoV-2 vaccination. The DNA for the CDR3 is TGTGCCAGCAGCCGAGGGGGCAGCGATGGCTACACCTTC. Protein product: CASSRGGSDGYTF.